Listed below are T cell receptor beta chains from one sample, sequenced in a study of vaccination and CD4 T cells after COVID-19. Their cognate antigens are unknown. TCRdb re-called the PCR reads through MiXCR, storing one row per CDR3 protein. The sample gives 4,500 to 5,500 distinct CDR3 sequences, approximately 39% of which show up once; less than 45% is in the top ten. The sequenced sample consisted of CD4+ T cells from blood, cultured in vitro. These TCRs come from a human donor in good health. Both conserved end residues are part of each CDR3. D genes are given only for firm matches.

length,V,D,J,CDR3
15,TRBV2,NA,TRBJ1-6,CASSDTGSYNSPLHF
14,TRBV6-1,NA,TRBJ1-2,CASSPSGGGYGYTF
13,TRBV27,TRBD1,TRBJ1-2,CASGLTGVYGYTF
15,TRBV7-3,NA,TRBJ1-1,CASSLEVTTNTEAFF
15,TRBV20-1,TRBD2,TRBJ2-3,CSAATSGAPPSTQYF
13,TRBV6-4,NA,TRBJ1-1,CASSEQQYTEAFF
13,TRBV2,NA,TRBJ1-2,CASRVDRNYGYTF
16,TRBV20-1,TRBD2,TRBJ2-1,CSARGGSAGGYNEQFF
9,TRBV12-1,NA,TRBJ1-2,CASGNGYTF
14,TRBV7-9,TRBD1,TRBJ1-2,CASSFSDRGFGYTF
15,TRBV11-2,TRBD2,TRBJ2-1,CASREGGGGYNEQFF
16,TRBV5-1,TRBD2,TRBJ2-7,CASSGGGGISTYEQYF
15,TRBV25-1,TRBD1,TRBJ1-5,CASRESGQGNQPQHF
15,TRBV14,NA,TRBJ1-2,CASSRNSGANYGYTF
17,TRBV2,TRBD1,TRBJ1-1,CASSSRAPGTGGPEAFF
12,TRBV14,NA,TRBJ1-2,CASSQVGGSYTF
13,TRBV7-3,NA,TRBJ2-5,CASSSMRGETQYF
16,TRBV6-1,NA,TRBJ2-2,CASSEGVWTNTGELFF
15,TRBV5-1,NA,TRBJ1-2,CASSPGGSGRDGYTF
14,TRBV24-1,NA,TRBJ2-5,CATSVLRDQETQYF
13,TRBV6-5,NA,TRBJ1-4,CASSYASNEKLFF
17,TRBV19,TRBD2,TRBJ2-1,CASSLRGGRVGHNEQFF
10,TRBV6-1,NA,TRBJ1-1,CASGQTEAFF
14,TRBV5-8,NA,TRBJ1-2,CASSFLSINYGYTF
14,TRBV20-1,TRBD2,TRBJ2-7,CSARILRLAGEQYF
13,TRBV19,NA,TRBJ1-5,CASMEGAIQPQHF
10,TRBV7-9,NA,TRBJ2-2,CASSPGELFF
15,TRBV5-1,NA,TRBJ2-7,CASSLGWGLGYEQYF
12,TRBV18,NA,TRBJ2-5,CASQGPQETQYF
14,TRBV20-1,NA,TRBJ2-5,CSAETNRRGETQYF
13,TRBV7-2,NA,TRBJ1-1,CASSVQGNTEAFF
15,TRBV30,NA,TRBJ2-7,CAWGSRGAGVYEQYF
14,TRBV10-2,NA,TRBJ2-6,CASSYRAGANVLTF
14,TRBV2,TRBD2,TRBJ2-5,CASSERTRGETQYF
15,TRBV19,NA,TRBJ1-5,CASRGGAGSNQPQHF
18,TRBV18,TRBD1,TRBJ1-6,CASSPTGQGTVGSSPLHF
16,TRBV5-1,TRBD2,TRBJ2-5,CASSLILAGGQETQYF
17,TRBV6-1,NA,TRBJ1-5,CASSEVGGSFSNRPQHF
16,TRBV2,NA,TRBJ1-2,CASSVLGDGGMYGYTF
12,TRBV5-4,NA,TRBJ1-1,CASSDTNTEAFF
15,TRBV19,NA,TRBJ1-5,CASTTAADSNQPQHF
14,TRBV10-3,NA,TRBJ1-1,CAIKSGGLNTEAFF
14,TRBV27,TRBD1,TRBJ2-7,CASSKATGGDEQYF
16,TRBV10-3,TRBD1,TRBJ1-1,CAISEFGGQGESEAFF
15,TRBV7-6,TRBD2,TRBJ2-5,CASSAQGLPQETQYF
15,TRBV7-3,NA,TRBJ2-6,CASSAQGTGANVLTF
14,TRBV7-9,NA,TRBJ2-5,CASSLITSRETQYF